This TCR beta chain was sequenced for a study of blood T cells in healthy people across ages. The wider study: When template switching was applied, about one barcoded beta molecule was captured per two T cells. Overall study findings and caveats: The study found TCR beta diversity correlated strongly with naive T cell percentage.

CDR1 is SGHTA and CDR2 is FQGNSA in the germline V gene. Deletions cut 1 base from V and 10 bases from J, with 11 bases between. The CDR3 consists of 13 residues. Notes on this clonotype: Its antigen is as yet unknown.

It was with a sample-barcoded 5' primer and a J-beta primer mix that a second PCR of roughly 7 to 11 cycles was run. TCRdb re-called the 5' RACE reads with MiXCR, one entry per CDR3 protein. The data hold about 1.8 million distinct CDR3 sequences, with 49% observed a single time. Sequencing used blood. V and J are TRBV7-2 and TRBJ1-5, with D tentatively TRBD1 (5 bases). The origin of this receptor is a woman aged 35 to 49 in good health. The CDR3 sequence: CASSLGGSRPQHF. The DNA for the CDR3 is TGTGCCAGCAGCTTAGGGGGGTCCCGCCCCCAGCATTTT.